This T cell receptor (beta chain) was captured in a study of radiotherapy plus CTLA-4 blockade in lung cancer. Treatment of patients with chemo-refractory metastatic non-small-cell lung cancer consisted of focal radiation plus CTLA-4 blockade with ipilimumab. Profiled with immunoSEQ multiplex PCR; TCRdb holds only in-frame clones, not every one. The table lists 89,000 or so clones, around four fifths of them singletons. Trimming took 2 bases from V and 7 from J, leaving 9 bases between them. The CDR3 runs to 13 residues. Germline CDR1 SGHTA, CDR2 FQGTGA. The gene calls are TRBV7-3 and TRBJ2-1; D perhaps matches TRBD2 (5 bases). The material sequenced was peripheral blood, taken from a patient treated with radiotherapy plus ipilimumab. The clonotype was recovered from a human donor with non-small cell lung cancer who had a partial response to radiotherapy plus ipilimumab. This CDR3 is CASSLGAVNEQFF. The CDR3 DNA reads as TGTGCCAGCAGCTTAGGAGCGGTGAATGAGCAGTTCTTC.